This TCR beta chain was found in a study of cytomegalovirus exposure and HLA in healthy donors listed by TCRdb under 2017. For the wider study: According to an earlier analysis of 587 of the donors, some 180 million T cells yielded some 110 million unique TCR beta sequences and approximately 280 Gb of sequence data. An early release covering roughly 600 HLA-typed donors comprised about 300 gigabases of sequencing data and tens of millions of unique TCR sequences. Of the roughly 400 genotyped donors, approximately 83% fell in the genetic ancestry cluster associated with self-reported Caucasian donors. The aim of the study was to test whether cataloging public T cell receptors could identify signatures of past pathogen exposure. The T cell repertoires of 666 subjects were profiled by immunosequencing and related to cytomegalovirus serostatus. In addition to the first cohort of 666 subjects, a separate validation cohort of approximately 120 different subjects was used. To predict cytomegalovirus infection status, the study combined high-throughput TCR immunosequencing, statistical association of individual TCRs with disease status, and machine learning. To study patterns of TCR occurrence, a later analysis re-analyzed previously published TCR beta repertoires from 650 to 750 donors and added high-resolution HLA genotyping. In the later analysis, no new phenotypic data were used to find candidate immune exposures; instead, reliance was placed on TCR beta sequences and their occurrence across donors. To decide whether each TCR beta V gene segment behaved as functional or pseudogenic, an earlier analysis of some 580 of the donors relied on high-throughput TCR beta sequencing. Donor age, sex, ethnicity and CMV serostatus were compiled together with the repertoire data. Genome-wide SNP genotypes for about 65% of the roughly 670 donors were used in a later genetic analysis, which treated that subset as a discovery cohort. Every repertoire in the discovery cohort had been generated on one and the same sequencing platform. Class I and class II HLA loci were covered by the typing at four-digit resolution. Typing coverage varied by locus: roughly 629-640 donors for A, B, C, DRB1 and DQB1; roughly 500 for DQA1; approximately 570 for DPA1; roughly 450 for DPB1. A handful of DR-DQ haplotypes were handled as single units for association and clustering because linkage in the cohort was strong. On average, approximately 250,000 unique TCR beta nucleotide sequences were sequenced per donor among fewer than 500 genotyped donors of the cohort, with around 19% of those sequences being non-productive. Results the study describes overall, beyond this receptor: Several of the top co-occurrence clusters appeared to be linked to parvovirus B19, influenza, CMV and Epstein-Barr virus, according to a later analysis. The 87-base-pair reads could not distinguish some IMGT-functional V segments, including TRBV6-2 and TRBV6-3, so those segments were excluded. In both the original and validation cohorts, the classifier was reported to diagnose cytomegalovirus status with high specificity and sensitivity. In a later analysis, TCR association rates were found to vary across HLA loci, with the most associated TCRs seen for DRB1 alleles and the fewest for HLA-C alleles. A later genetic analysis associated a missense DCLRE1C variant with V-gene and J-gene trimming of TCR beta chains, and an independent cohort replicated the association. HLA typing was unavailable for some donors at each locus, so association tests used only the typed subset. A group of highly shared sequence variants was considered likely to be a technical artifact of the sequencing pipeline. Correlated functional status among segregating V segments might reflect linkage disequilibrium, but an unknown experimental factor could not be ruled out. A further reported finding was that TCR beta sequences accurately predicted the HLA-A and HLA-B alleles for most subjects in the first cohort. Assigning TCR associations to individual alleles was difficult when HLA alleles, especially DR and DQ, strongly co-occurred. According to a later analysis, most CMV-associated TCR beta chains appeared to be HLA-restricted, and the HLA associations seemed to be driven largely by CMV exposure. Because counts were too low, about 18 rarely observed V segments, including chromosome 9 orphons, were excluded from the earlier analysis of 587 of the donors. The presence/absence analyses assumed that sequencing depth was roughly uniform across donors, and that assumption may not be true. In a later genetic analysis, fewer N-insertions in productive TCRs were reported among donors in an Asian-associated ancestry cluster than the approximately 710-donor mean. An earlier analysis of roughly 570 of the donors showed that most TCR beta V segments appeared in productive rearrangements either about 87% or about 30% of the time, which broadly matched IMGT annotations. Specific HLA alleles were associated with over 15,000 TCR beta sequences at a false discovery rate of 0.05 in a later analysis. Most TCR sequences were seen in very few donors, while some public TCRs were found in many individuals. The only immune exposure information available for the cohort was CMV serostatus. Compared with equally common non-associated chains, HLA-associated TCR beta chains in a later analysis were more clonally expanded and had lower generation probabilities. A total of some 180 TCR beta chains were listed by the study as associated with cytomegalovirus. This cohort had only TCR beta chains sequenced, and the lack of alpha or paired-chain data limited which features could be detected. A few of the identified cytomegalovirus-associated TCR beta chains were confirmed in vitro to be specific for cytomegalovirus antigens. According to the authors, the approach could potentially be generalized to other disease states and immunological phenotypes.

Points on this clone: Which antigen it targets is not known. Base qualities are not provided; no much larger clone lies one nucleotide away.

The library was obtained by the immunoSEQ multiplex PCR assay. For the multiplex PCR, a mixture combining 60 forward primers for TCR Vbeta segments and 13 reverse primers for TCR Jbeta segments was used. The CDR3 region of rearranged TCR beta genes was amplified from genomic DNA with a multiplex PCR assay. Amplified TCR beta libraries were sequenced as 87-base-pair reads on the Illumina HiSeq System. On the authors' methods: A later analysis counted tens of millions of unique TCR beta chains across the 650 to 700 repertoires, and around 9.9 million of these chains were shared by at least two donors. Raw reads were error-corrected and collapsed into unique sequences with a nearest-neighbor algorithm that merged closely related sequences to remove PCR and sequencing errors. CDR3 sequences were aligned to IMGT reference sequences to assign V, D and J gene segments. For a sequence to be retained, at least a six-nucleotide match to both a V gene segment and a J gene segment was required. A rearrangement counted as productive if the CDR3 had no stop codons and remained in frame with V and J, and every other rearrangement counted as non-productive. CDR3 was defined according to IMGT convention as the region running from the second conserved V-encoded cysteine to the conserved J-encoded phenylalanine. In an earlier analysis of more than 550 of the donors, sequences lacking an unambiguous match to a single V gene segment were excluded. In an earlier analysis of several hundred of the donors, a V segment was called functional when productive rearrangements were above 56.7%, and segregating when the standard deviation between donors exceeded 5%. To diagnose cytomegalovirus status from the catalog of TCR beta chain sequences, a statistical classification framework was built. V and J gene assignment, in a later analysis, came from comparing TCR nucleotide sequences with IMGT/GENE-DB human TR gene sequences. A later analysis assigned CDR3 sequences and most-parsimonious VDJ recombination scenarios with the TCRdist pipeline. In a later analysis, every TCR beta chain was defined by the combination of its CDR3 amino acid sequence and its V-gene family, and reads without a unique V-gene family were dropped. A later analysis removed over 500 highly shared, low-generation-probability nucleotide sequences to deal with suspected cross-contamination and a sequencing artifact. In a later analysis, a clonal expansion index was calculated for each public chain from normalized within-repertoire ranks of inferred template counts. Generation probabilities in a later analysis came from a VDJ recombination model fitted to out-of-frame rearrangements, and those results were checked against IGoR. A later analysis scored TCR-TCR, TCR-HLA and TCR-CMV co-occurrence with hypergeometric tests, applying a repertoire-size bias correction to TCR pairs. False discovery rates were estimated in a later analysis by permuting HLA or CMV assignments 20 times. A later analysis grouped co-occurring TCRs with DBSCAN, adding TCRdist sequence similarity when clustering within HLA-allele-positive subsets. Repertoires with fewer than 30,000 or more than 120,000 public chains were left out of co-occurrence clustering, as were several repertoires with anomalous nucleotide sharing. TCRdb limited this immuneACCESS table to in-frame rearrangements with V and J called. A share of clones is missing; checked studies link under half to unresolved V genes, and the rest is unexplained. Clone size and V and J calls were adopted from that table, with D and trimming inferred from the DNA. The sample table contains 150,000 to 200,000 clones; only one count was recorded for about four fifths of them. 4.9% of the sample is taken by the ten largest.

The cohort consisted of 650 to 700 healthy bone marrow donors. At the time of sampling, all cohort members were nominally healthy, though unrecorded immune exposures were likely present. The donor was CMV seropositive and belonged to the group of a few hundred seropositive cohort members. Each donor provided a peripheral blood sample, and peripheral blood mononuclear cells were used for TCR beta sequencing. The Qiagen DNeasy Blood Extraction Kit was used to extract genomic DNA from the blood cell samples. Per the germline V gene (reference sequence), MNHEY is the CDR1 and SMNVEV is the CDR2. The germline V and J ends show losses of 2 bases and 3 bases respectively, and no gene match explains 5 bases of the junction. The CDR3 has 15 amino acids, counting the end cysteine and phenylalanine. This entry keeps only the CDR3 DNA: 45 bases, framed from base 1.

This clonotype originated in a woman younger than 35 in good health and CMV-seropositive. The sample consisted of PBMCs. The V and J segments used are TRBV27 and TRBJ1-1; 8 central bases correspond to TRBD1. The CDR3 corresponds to CASSLAWDRHTEAFF. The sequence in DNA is TGTGCCAGCAGTTTAGCGTGGGACAGGCACACTGAAGCTTTCTTT.